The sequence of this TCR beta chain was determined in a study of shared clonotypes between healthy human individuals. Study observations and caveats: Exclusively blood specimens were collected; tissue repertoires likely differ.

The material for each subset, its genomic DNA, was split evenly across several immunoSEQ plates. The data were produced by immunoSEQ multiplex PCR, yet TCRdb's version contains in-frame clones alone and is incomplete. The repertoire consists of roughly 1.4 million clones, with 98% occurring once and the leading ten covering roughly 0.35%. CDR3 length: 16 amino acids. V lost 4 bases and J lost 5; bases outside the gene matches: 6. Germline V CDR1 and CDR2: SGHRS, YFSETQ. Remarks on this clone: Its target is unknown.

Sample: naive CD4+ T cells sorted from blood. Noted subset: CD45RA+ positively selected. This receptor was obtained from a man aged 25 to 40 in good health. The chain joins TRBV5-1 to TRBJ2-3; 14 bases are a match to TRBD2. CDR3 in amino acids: CASSPGLAGVLDTQYF. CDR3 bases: TGCGCCAGCAGCCCGGGACTAGCGGGAGTTTTAGATACGCAGTATTTT.